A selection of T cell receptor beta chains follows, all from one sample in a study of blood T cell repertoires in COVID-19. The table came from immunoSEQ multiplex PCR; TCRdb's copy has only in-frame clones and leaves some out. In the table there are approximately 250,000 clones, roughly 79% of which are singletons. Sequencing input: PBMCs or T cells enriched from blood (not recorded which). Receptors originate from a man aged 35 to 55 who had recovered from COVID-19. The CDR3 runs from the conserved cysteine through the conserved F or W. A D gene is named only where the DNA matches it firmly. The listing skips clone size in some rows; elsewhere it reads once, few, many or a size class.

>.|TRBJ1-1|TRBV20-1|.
CSARANTEAFF
TGCAGTGCTAGAGCAAACACTGAAGCTTTCTTT
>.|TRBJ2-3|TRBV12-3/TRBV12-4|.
CASSLTGDTQYF
TGTGCCAGCAGCCTAACGGGAGATACGCAGTATTTT
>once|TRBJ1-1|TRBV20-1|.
CSASSGATEAFF
TGCAGTGCTAGTTCAGGGGCAACTGAAGCTTTCTTT
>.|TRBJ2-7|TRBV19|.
CASSIFGQPYEQYF
TGTGCCAGTAGTATCTTCGGACAGCCCTACGAGCAGTACTTC
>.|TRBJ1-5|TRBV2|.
CASSDTGHSNQPQHF
TGTGCCAGCAGTGATACAGGGCATAGCAATCAGCCCCAGCATTTT
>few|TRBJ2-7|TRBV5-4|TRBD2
CASSLWASGMNEQYF
TGTGCCAGCAGCTTGTGGGCTAGCGGGATGAACGAGCAGTACTTC
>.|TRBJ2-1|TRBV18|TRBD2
CASSLRTSGAGNEQFF
TGTGCCAGCTCACTTCGGACTAGCGGGGCCGGGAATGAGCAGTTCTTC
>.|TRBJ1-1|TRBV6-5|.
CASSTGGFGEAFF
TGTGCCAGCTCGACAGGAGGTTTCGGGGAAGCTTTCTTT
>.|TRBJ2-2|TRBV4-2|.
CASSRTNRASGELFF
TGTGCCAGCAGCCGCACAAACAGGGCTAGCGGGGAGCTGTTTTTT
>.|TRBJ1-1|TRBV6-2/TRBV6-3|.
CASSPLGGGMNTEAFF
TGTGCCAGCAGCCCACTTGGCGGGGGCATGAACACTGAAGCTTTCTTT
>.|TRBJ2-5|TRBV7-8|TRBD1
CASGRQGAQSQYF
TGTGCCAGCGGGAGGCAGGGGGCCCAGTCCCAGTACTTC
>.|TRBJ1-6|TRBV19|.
CASSTKTASSYNSPLHF
TGTGCCAGTAGTACAAAGACTGCGAGCTCCTATAATTCACCCCTCCACTTT
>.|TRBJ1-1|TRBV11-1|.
CASSLSQGNTEAFF
TGTGCCAGCAGCTTATCTCAGGGGAACACTGAAGCTTTCTTT
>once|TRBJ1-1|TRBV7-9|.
CASSFRVSEAFF
TGTGCCAGCAGCTTCAGGGTCTCTGAAGCTTTCTTT
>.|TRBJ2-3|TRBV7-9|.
CASSFEADTQYF
TGTGCCAGCAGTTTTGAGGCTGATACGCAGTATTTT
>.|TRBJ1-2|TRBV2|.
CASSELKQTYGYTF
TGTGCCAGCAGTGAACTAAAACAGACCTATGGCTACACCTTC
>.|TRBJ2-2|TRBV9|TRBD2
CASSFLAGPNTGELFF
TGTGCCAGCAGCTTCTTAGCGGGCCCGAACACCGGGGAGCTGTTTTTT
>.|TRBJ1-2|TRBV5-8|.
CASSPRVGYGYTF
TGTGCCAGCAGCCCCAGGGTGGGATATGGCTACACCTTC
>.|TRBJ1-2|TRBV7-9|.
CASSQEGGRRYTF
TGTGCCAGCAGCCAAGAGGGGGGGCGGCGCTACACCTTC
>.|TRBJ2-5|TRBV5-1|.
CASGDTQETQYF
TGCGCCAGCGGGGACACCCAAGAGACCCAGTACTTC
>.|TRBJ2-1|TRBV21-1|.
CASSSIAGASYNEQFF
TGTGCCAGCAGCTCAATAGCGGGGGCCTCCTACAATGAGCAGTTCTTC
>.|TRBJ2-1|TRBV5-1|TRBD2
CASSRPKASGGADEQFF
TGCGCCAGCAGCCGACCCAAGGCTAGCGGGGGGGCCGATGAGCAGTTCTTC
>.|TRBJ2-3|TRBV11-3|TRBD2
CASSLDYSGRGIDTQYF
TGTGCCAGCAGCTTAGATTACAGCGGGAGGGGGATAGATACGCAGTATTTT
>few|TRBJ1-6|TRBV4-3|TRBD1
CASSHRYGQGNSPLHF
TGCGCCAGCAGCCACAGATACGGACAGGGTAATTCACCCCTCCACTTT
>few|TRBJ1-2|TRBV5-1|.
CASSVIQGEHGYTF
TGCGCCAGCAGCGTAATACAGGGAGAACATGGCTACACCTTC
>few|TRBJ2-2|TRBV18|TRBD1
CASSPTQGFANTGELFF
TGTGCCAGCTCACCAACACAGGGGTTTGCGAACACCGGGGAGCTGTTTTTT